The clone carrying this TCR beta chain was counted at least ten times. Its antigen is as yet unknown. The CDR3 extends over 16 amino acids. Germline-derived CDR1 and CDR2 are SGHTA and FQGNSA. With V trimmed by 5 bases and J by 0 bases, 6 bases remained unmatched. The record originates from a study of T cells in Graves' hyperthyroidism and ophthalmopathy. For the study at large: Blood from the periphery was taken at initial diagnosis, before any treatment.

Study-wide points: Stable hyperthyroidism was told apart from ophthalmopathy by a model built on 13 V-J features. Most thyroid clonotypes expanded above 0.001 appeared in blood too.

It was considered stable Graves' hyperthyroidism when ophthalmopathy did not progress within 18 months. RNA transcripts served as the template for amplifying TCR beta CDR3 regions. HTBI primers were the set used in a first-round RT-PCR of the TCR CDR3. TCRdb processed the multiplex PCR reads anew with MiXCR; each CDR3 protein has one entry. The table includes around 340,000 distinct CDR3 sequences, roughly 17% detected once. Sequenced material: blood. J is TRBJ2-1 and V is TRBV7-2; TRBD2 agrees at 8 bases. The clonotype comes from a man aged 25-40 years with Graves' hyperthyroidism. The CDR3 nucleotides are TGTGCCAGCAGCCCAACCGGACTAGCCTCCTACAATGAGCAGTTCTTC. This sequence encodes CASSPTGLASYNEQFF. Full variable domain (missing parts from reference TRBV7-2 and TRBJ2-1): GAGVSQSPSNKVTEKGKDVELRCDPISGHTALYWYRQSLGQGLEFLIYFQGNSAPDKSGLPSDRFSAERTGGSVSTLTIQRTQQEDSAVYLCASSPTGLASYNEQFFGPGTRLTVL.